These 17 T cell receptor beta chains were all obtained from the same sample, sequenced in a study of Tregs in tolerant kidney transplant recipients. Method: immunoSEQ multiplex PCR; TCRdb's copy keeps in-frame clones and lacks some. Altogether roughly 66,000 clones are present, roughly 92% being singletons, with the ten largest covering roughly 11%. The source was CD8+ T cells from blood, collected before the transplant. Source of these receptors: a human donor who received a combined kidney and bone marrow transplant.

The J gene is TRBJ2-7, the V gene TRBV7-8; TRBD2 aligns across 16 bases. Germline V gene sequence: CDR1 SGHVS, CDR2 FQNEAQ. This CDR3 comprises 17 residues. V lost 5 bases and J lost 1; bases outside the gene matches: 5. DNA of the CDR3: TGTGCCAGCAGCACGGGACTAGCGGGGGGGGGTTCCTACGAGCAGTACTTC. As protein: CASSTGLAGGGSYEQYF.

V gene TRBV10-2 combines with J gene TRBJ2-7, with D possibly matching TRBD1 (6 bases). The V and J ends lost 3 bases and 2 bases respectively, with 8 bases between them. The CDR3 loop spans 13 amino acids. Germline V gene lookup returns CDR1 WSHSY and CDR2 SAAADI. The CDR3: CASSEGGAYEQYF. CDR3 sequence (DNA): TGCGCCAGCAGTGAAGGGGGAGCCTACGAGCAGTACTTC.

This chain links TRBV29-1 with TRBJ2-2; D might be TRBD2 (6 bases). Germline assignment: CDR1 SQVTM and CDR2 ANQGSEA. The germline V and J ends were trimmed by 6 bases and 6 bases, with 17 bases remaining between them. The CDR3 has 14 amino acids. Written as DNA, the CDR3 is TGCAGCGTCATATGGAGGGAAGGACCCGGGGAGCTGTTTTTT. Amino acid sequence: CSVIWREGPGELFF.

Comment on this clone: The same CDR3 also results from other DNA sequences found in this sample. The chain is built from TRBV4-1 and TRBJ2-3; 12 bases agree with TRBD2. Germline CDR1 MGHRA, CDR2 YSYEKL. V lost 5 bases, J lost 5 bases, and 5 bases stayed unmatched. CDR3 length equals 15 residues. This CDR3 is CASSRLAGEGDTQYF. CDR3 bases: TGCGCCAGCAGCAGACTAGCGGGAGAGGGAGATACGCAGTATTTT.

The chain couples TRBV13 to TRBJ2-1; D uncertain. This CDR3 contains 13 residues. Germline values: CDR1 PRHDT, CDR2 FYEKMQ (reference sequence). V was clipped by 5 bases and J by 8 bases, with 13 bases between them. The CDR3 loop reads CASSPFGRDEQFF. The CDR3 DNA is TGTGCCAGCAGCCCCTTTGGTCGGGATGAGCAGTTCTTC. The complete variable domain, with remaining parts taken from reference TRBV13 and TRBJ2-1, reads AAGVIQSPRHLIKEKRETATLKCYPIPRHDTVYWYQQGPGQDPQFLISFYEKMQSDKGSIPDRFSAQQFSDYHSELNMSSLELGDSALYFCASSPFGRDEQFFGPGTRLTVL.

The chain employs TRBV7-3 and TRBJ1-2; 8 bases are shared with TRBD1. This CDR3 spans 14 amino acids. Germline loops: CDR1 SGHTA, CDR2 FQGTGA. Unmatched junction bases numbered 9, after V lost 4 bases and J lost 8 bases. This chain's CDR3 is CASSSTGTGYGYTF. The CDR3 DNA sequence: TGTGCCAGCAGCTCTACCGGGACAGGATACGGCTACACCTTC.

V usage is TRBV7-2 and J usage is TRBJ1-4; no clear D gene. V lost 2 bases, J lost 8 bases, and 12 bases lay in between. The CDR3 extends over 14 amino acids. Germline V gene data show CDR1 as SGHTA and CDR2 as FQGNSA. The CDR3 nucleotides read TGTGCCAGCAGCTTACCGGGAACGCGGGAAAAACTGTTTTTT. Translation gives CASSLPGTREKLFF.

This chain joins TRBV7-6 and TRBJ1-1; TRBD1 matches 11 bases. The germline CDR1 and CDR2 sequences are SGHVS and FNYEAQ. J was trimmed by 0 bases and V by 4 bases; bases with no gene match: 4. The length of the CDR3 is 16 residues. The CDR3 loop is CASSSGTGGMNTEAFF. CDR3 sequence (DNA): TGTGCCAGCAGCTCCGGGACAGGGGGGATGAACACTGAAGCTTTCTTT.

The chain combines TRBV13 with TRBJ1-2; no clear D. Germline-derived CDR1 and CDR2 are PRHDT and FYEKMQ (reference sequence). V lost 0 bases and J 6 bases, leaving 14 bases between the germline ends. The CDR3 consists of 15 residues. The CDR3 DNA reads TGTGCCAGCAGCTTAGGCCGTGGGCAGACGAATGGCTACACCTTC. Translation: CASSLGRGQTNGYTF.

The gene calls are TRBV29-1 and TRBJ2-1; 7 positions match TRBD2. V gave up 5 bases and J gave up 3 bases; unmatched junction bases: 10. CDR1 and CDR2 from the germline V gene are SQVTM and ANQGSEA. This CDR3 region has 15 residues. CDR3 region: CSVISGMGIYNEQFF. For the CDR3, the DNA is TGCAGCGTTATAAGCGGGATGGGGATCTACAATGAGCAGTTCTTC.

This clone was seen only once. The V and J genes are TRBV7-9 and TRBJ2-2, with 11 bases identical to TRBD2. In germline, CDR1 is SEHNR, CDR2 FQNEAQ (reference sequence). J gave up 5 bases and V 5 bases, and 10 bases lay outside the gene matches. CDR3 length equals 17 residues. DNA for the CDR3: TGTGCCAGCAGCCCCCTACTAGCGGGAGTCAGAACCGGGGAGCTGTTTTTT. Translating it yields CASSPLLAGVRTGELFF.

The chain recombines TRBV4-1 with TRBJ1-2; 8 positions agree with TRBD1. V lost 4 bases, J lost 2 bases, and 9 bases stayed unmatched. The CDR3 is 16 residues long. Germline CDR1 reads MGHRA; CDR2 reads YSYEKL. The CDR3 sequence: CASSLSPTGANYGYTF. The CDR3 DNA reads TGCGCCAGCAGCCTCTCTCCGACAGGGGCGAACTATGGCTACACCTTC.

This chain connects TRBV29-1 to TRBJ2-7, with 8 bases matching TRBD2. The CDR3 totals 15 residues. J gave up 2 bases and V 5 bases, and 11 bases lay outside the gene matches. Germline V gene sequence: CDR1 SQVTM, CDR2 ANQGSEA. In DNA, the CDR3 is TGCAGCGTTCTTACTAGCGGCGTTGTAACCTACGAGCAGTACTTC. It codes for CSVLTSGVVTYEQYF.

The rearrangement joins TRBV5-3 to TRBJ2-1; 14 bases map to TRBD2. TRBV5-3 has ORF status, its function being uncertain. This CDR3 contains 16 residues. V was clipped by 4 bases and J by 6 bases; unmatched bases: 6. The CDR3 loop reads CARSHSGLAGVNEQFF. The CDR3 DNA reads TGTGCCAGAAGCCATTCGGGACTAGCGGGAGTCAATGAGCAGTTCTTC.

The chain employs TRBV25-1 and TRBJ1-2; D uncertain. Germline V gives CDR1 MGHDK, CDR2 SYGVNS. The CDR3 sequence is 13 residues long. V lost 1 base, J lost 8 bases, and 11 bases lay in between. The CDR3 sequence: CASSEFLGWGYTF. CDR3 DNA: TGTGCCAGCAGTGAATTTCTCGGGTGGGGCTACACCTTC.

This clone was detected a few times. This rearrangement joins TRBV5-6 to TRBJ2-5, with TRBD1 matching over 9 bases. V lost 4 bases and J lost 4; bases outside the gene matches: 8. CDR3 length: 15 residues. Looked up from germline, CDR1 is SGHDT and CDR2 is YYEEEE. In DNA form, the CDR3 reads TGTGCCAGCAGCGGAGCCGGGACAGGGCCAGAGACCCAGTACTTC. Its protein is CASSGAGTGPETQYF. Complete variable domain (other parts from reference TRBV5-6 and TRBJ2-5): DAGVTQSPTHLIKTRGQQVTLRCSPKSGHDTVSWYQQALGQGPQFIFQYYEEEERQRGNFPDRFSGHQFPNYSSELNVNALLLGDSALYLCASSGAGTGPETQYFGPGTRLLVL.

The gene calls are TRBV27 and TRBJ2-1; TRBD2 agrees at 8 bases. V dropped 8 bases and J dropped 1; count of bases not matched to a gene: 4. The CDR3 runs to 14 residues. The germline V gene has CDR1 MNHEY and CDR2 SMNVEV (reference sequence). The CDR3 here is CASGSGVSYNEQFF. CDR3 nucleotides: TGTGCCAGCGGTAGCGGGGTTTCCTACAATGAGCAGTTCTTC.